What follows are 9 T cell receptor beta chains derived from one specimen sequenced in a study of T cell responses to AZD1222 COVID-19 vaccine. Generated by immunoSEQ multiplex PCR, the TCRdb table keeps only in-frame clones and is missing some. The data hold about 140,000 clones, with approximately 94% observed a single time. The sample in question was peripheral blood, obtained on day 0 of AZD1222 vaccination. These receptors were obtained from an adult in good health.

CDR3 sequence: CASQPGGSGNTIYF. The CDR3 DNA reads TGTGCCTCCCAGCCAGGGGGCAGTGGAAACACCATATATTTT. This sequence joins TRBV25-1 and TRBJ1-3, with 8 nucleotides matching TRBD1. This CDR3 is 14 amino acids long. Germline lookup yields CDR1 MGHDK and CDR2 SYGVNS. The junction had 9 bases not matched to a gene; V was cut back by 11 bases and J by 3 bases.

V and J are TRBV5-1 and TRBJ2-7, with 9 nucleotides matching TRBD1. The V segment lost 3 bases and the J segment 6 bases; nucleotides outside the gene matches: 10. The CDR3 loop spans 15 amino acids. Looked up from germline, CDR1 is SGHRS and CDR2 is YFSETQ. CDR3 sequence: CASSWAGTGSSEQYF. CDR3 coding DNA: TGCGCCAGCAGCTGGGCCGGGACAGGGAGTAGCGAGCAGTACTTC.

V gene TRBV10-2 combines with J gene TRBJ2-5, with D possibly TRBD1 on 5 matching bases. The V and J ends lost 5 bases and 2 bases respectively, with 9 bases between them. Per germline, CDR1 WSHSY and CDR2 SAAADI. CDR3 length: 13 amino acids. The CDR3, as DNA: TGCGCCAGCAGTCCCCAGGGACAAGAGACCCAGTACTTC. Residues: CASSPQGQETQYF.

The chain employs TRBV4-3 and TRBJ2-7, with a tentative D call TRBD2 (7 bases). CDR1 is LGHNA, CDR2 YSLEER, per germline. This CDR3 is 15 amino acids long. V lost 0 bases, J lost 5 bases, and 14 bases lay in between. The CDR3, as DNA: TGCGCCAGCAGCCAAGATCTTGGCGGGGGCGACGAGCAGTACTTC. Encoded protein: CASSQDLGGGDEQYF.

The CDR3 sequence: CASSQEAGSKQYF. The DNA for the CDR3 is TGTGCCAGCAGCCAAGAGGCAGGGTCGAAGCAGTACTTC. V and J are TRBV3-1 (or the pseudogene TRBV3-2) and TRBJ2-7; a possible D gene is TRBD1 (5 bases). Trimming cost V 0 bases and J 8 bases, with 11 bases left between them. The CDR3 spans 13 residues. Germline assignment: CDR1 LGHDT and CDR2 YNNKEL (reference sequence).

This chain uses TRBV4-1 with TRBJ2-7; 7 positions match TRBD2. V lost 5 bases, J lost 3 bases, and 10 bases stayed unmatched. This CDR3 contains 15 residues. The germline CDR1 and CDR2 sequences are MGHRA and YSYEKL. The CDR3 here is CASSRVGSGVYEQYF. As DNA, the CDR3 is TGCGCCAGCAGCAGGGTGGGGAGCGGGGTCTACGAGCAGTACTTC.

The V call is TRBV18, the J call TRBJ2-7; 11 bases align to TRBD1. The CDR3 has 15 residues. Germline values: CDR1 KGHSH, CDR2 LQKENI. V lost 5 bases to trimming and J lost 4 bases; unmatched junction nucleotides: 7. CDR3 region: CASSFRTGGIYEQYF. CDR3 in DNA: TGTGCCAGCTCATTTCGGACAGGGGGCATATACGAGCAGTACTTC.

This clone was detected once. The V and J genes are TRBV29-1 and TRBJ1-2; D gene unclear. The CDR3 is 12 amino acids. V dropped 1 base and J dropped 6 bases, with 9 bases sitting between them. Germline V lookup: CDR1 SQVTM, CDR2 ANQGSEA. CDR3 protein: CSVEVNGDGYTF. In DNA form, the CDR3 reads TGCAGCGTTGAAGTTAATGGAGATGGCTACACCTTC.

The rearrangement joins TRBV12-3 or TRBV12-4 to TRBJ1-6; D remains ambiguous. V was clipped by 4 bases and J by 9 bases, with 7 bases between them. The CDR3 extends over 12 amino acids. CDR3 loop: CASSSFGSPLHF. For the CDR3, the DNA is TGTGCCAGCAGTTCCTTTGGTTCACCCCTCCACTTT.